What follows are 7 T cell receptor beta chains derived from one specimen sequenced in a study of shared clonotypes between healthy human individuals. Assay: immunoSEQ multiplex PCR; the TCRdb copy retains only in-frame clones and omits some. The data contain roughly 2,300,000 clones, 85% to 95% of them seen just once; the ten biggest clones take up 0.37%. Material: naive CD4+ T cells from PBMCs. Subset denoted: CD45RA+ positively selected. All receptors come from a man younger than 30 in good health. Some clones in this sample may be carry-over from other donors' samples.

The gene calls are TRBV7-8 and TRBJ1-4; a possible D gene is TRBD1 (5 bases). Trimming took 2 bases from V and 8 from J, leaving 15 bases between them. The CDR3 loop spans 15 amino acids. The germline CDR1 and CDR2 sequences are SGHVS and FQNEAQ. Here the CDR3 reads CASSLTSRVGEKLFF. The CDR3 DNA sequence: TGTGCCAGCAGCTTAACAAGCAGGGTGGGGGAAAAACTGTTTTTT. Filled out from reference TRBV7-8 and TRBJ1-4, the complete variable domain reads GAGVSQSPRYKVAKRGQDVALRCDPISGHVSLFWYQQALGQGPEFLTYFQNEAQLDKSGLPSDRFFAERPEGSVSTLKIQRTQQEDSAVYLCASSLTSRVGEKLFFGSGTQLSVL.

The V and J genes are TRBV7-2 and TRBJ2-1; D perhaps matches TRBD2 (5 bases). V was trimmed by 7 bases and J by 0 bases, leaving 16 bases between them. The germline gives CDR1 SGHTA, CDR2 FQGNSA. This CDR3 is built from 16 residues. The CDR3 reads CASTRTAGLSYNEQFF. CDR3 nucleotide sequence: TGTGCCAGCACCCGGACTGCCGGTCTCTCCTACAATGAGCAGTTCTTC.

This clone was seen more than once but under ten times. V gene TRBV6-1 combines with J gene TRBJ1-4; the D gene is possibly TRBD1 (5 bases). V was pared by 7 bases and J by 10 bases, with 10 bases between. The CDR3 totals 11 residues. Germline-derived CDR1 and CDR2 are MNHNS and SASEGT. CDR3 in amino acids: CASTGTRKLFF. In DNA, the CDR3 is TGTGCCAGCACCGGGACGAGAAAACTGTTTTTT.

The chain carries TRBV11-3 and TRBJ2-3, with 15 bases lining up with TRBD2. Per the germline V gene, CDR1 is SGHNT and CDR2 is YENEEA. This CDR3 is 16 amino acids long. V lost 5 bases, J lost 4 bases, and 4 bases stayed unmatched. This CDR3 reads CASSPGLAGGADTQYF. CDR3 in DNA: TGTGCCAGCAGCCCAGGACTAGCGGGAGGGGCAGATACGCAGTATTTT. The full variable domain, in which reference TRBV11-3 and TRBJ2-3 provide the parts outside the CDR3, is EAGVVQSPRYKIIEKKQPVAFWCNPISGHNTLYWYLQNLGQGPELLIRYENEEAVDDSQLPKDRFSAERLKGVDSTLKIQPAELGDSAVYLCASSPGLAGGADTQYFGPGTRLTVL.

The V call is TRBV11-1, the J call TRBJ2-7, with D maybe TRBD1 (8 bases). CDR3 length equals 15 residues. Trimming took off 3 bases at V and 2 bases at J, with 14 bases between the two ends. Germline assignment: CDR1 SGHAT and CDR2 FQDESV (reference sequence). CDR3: CASSLDRAGAYEQYF. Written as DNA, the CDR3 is TGTGCCAGCAGCTTGGACAGGGCGGGGGCCTACGAGCAGTACTTC. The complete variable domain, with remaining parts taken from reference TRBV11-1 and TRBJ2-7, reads EAEVAQSPRYKITEKSQAVAFWCDPISGHATLYWYRQILGQGPELLVQFQDESVVDDSQLPKDRFSAERLKGVDSTLKIQPAELGDSAMYLCASSLDRAGAYEQYFGPGTRLTVT.

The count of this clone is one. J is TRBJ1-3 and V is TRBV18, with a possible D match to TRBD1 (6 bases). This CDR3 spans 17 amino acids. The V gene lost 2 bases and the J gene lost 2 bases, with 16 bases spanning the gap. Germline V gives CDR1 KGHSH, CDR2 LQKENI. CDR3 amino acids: CASSPLQQGFAGNTIYF. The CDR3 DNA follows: TGTGCCAGCTCACCATTACAACAGGGATTCGCTGGAAACACCATATATTTT.

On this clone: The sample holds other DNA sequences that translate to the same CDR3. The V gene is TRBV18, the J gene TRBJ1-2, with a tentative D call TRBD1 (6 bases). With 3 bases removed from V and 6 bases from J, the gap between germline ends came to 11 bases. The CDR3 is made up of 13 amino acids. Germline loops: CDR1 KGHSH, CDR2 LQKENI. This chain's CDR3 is CASSPLGGNGYTF. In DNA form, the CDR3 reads TGTGCCAGCTCACCCCTGGGGGGCAATGGCTACACCTTC.